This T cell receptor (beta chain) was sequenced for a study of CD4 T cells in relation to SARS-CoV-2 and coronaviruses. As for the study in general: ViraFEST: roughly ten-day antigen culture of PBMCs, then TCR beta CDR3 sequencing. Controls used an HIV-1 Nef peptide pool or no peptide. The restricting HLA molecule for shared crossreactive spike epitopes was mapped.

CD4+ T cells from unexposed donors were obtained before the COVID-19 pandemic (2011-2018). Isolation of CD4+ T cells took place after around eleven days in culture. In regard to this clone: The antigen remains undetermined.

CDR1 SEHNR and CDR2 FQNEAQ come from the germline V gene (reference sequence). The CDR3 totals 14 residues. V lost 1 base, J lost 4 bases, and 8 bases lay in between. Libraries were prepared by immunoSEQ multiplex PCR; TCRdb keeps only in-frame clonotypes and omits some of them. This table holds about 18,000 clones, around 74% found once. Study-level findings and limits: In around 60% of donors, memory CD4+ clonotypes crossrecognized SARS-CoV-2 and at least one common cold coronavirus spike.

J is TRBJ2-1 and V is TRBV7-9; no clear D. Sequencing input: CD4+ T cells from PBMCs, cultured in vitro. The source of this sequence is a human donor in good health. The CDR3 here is CASSLGAAYNEQFF. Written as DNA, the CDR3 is TGTGCCAGCAGCTTAGGGGCAGCTTACAATGAGCAGTTCTTC.